The 8 T cell receptor beta chains presented below share a single source sample, sequenced in a study of Tregs in tolerant kidney transplant recipients. Sequencing was performed with immunoSEQ multiplex PCR; in TCRdb, only in-frame clones are kept and a portion is missing. Its clone listing holds over 25,000 clones. The sequencing used CD8+ T cells from blood, collected before the transplant. The receptors come from a human donor who received a combined kidney and bone marrow transplant.

Comment on this clone: Read coverage stops 3 residues before the CDR3 terminus; the germline J gene supplies the remainder. This chain links TRBV7-6 with TRBJ2-1, with 7 positions matching TRBD1. CDR3 length: 15 amino acids. The J segment lost 9 bases and the V segment lost 1 base, leaving 9 bases of the junction unmatched. Germline assignment: CDR1 SGHVS and CDR2 FNYEAQ. Incomplete CDR3 DNA: TGTGCCAGCAGCTTAGACGGTCGGGACAGCGCTGAG. Its translation is CASSLDGRDSAE. The full CDR3 sequence reads CASSLDGRDSAEQFF.

In the case of this clone: The read ends 3 residues early relative to the CDR3; the germline J gene fills the gap. The rearrangement joins TRBV6-2 or TRBV6-3 to TRBJ2-3; D is ambiguous. The CDR3 is 14 amino acids. Germline lookup yields CDR1 MNHEY and CDR2 SVGEGT. The V and J ends lost 0 bases and 2 bases respectively, with 6 bases between them. Incomplete CDR3 DNA: TGTGCCAGCAGTTACTCGAGCGTCACAGATACG. Translated, it gives CASSYSSVTDT. In full, the CDR3 is CASSYSSVTDTQYF.

In regard to this clone: The read stops 3 residues short of the end of the CDR3; the missing end is completed from the germline J gene. The chain employs TRBV19 and TRBJ2-5, with TRBD2 matching 9 bases. Germline CDR1 reads LNHDA; CDR2 reads SQIVND (reference sequence). The CDR3 runs to 16 residues. V was clipped by 5 bases and J by 1 base; unmatched bases: 8. The sequenced part of the CDR3 DNA is TGTGCCAGTAGTCCGTTAGCGGGGGAACGCCAAGAGACC. Its translation is CASSPLAGERQET. The entire CDR3 reads CASSPLAGERQETQYF.

Notes on this clone: The missing CDR3 end, 3 residues past where the read stops, is filled in from the germline J gene. The V gene is TRBV2, the J gene TRBJ2-1, with a tentative D call TRBD2 (6 bases). This CDR3 is built from 15 residues. The V end was cut by 1 base, the J end by 1 base, with 8 bases between. CDR1 is SNHLY and CDR2 is FYNNEI in the germline V gene. The DNA read from the CDR3 is TGTGCCAGCAGTGAAGGGCTAGCGTCCTACAATGAG. It translates to CASSEGLASYNE. The entire CDR3 protein is CASSEGLASYNEQFF. The full variable domain, with the rest looked up from reference TRBV2 and TRBJ2-1, is EPEVTQTPSHQVTQMGQEVILRCVPISNHLYFYWYRQILGQKVEFLVSFYNNEISEKSEIFDDQFSVERPDGSNFTLKIRSTKLEDSAMYFCASSEGLASYNEQFFGPGTRLTVL.

The CDR3 here is CASSPEGMNYGYTF. The sequenced part of the CDR3 DNA is TGCGCCAGCAGCCCCGAGGGTATGAACTATGGC. The chain couples TRBV5-1 to TRBJ1-2; no clear D gene. The CDR3 goes on 3 residues after the read ends, and that part is filled in from the germline J gene. This CDR3 has 14 amino acids. Germline CDR1 is SGHRS and CDR2 is YFSETQ. V lost 4 bases to trimming and J lost 2 bases, with 12 bases between them.

In regard to this clone: The read halts 3 residues ahead of the CDR3 end, with the missing end drawn from the germline J gene. V gene TRBV13 combines with J gene TRBJ2-7; 7 nucleotides match TRBD1. V shed 5 bases and J 3 bases; nucleotides not matched to a gene: 7. CDR1 PRHDT and CDR2 FYEKMQ come from the germline V gene (reference sequence). This CDR3 is built from 14 residues. The CDR3 region is CASSGGQTNYEQYF. CDR3 DNA, as far as it was read: TGTGCCAGCAGCGGGGGACAGACAAACTACGAG.

A remark on this clone: The read ends 3 residues early relative to the CDR3; the germline J gene fills the gap. This chain uses TRBV7-2 with TRBJ2-7; D might be TRBD2 (6 bases). The CDR3 loop spans 15 amino acids. V was trimmed by 1 base and J by 3 bases, leaving 13 bases between them. The V gene's germline CDR1 is SGHTA and CDR2 FQGNSA. The CDR3 bases that were read are TGTGCCAGCAGCTTAGGGGGACTCATGCTCTACGAG. Translating gives CASSLGGLMLYE. From start to end, the CDR3 is CASSLGGLMLYEQYF.

On this clone: The read is 3 residues too short to cover the CDR3 end, so that end is filled in from the germline J gene. The chain has TRBV7-9 and TRBJ2-1; TRBD2 aligns across 7 bases. This CDR3 comprises 12 residues. V was clipped by 3 bases and J by 8 bases; unmatched bases: 1. Germline V CDR1 and CDR2: SEHNR, FQNEAQ (reference sequence). The chain's CDR3 is CASSFRGDEQFF. The sequenced CDR3 bases are TGTGCCAGCAGCTTCCGGGGGGATGAG.